What follows describes a single TCR beta chain. The target antigen is unknown. This sample was taken from a study of T-cell reconstitution after alpha-beta-depleted transplantation in children. Regarding the study as a whole: Reported findings indicate that, about two months after transplant, alpha-beta T cells came from several hundred expanded clones, which were derived from non-depleted graft cells. Newly produced T cells mostly accounted for T-cell counts and diversity one year post-transplant. After transplant, high TCRbeta diversity at day 60 in some patients arose from surviving recipient T cells and thymic progenitors.

CDR3 size: 17 residues. The ends were cut back, 2 bases at V and 1 base at J, with 17 bases in the middle. Researchers prepared the TCRbeta library using unique molecular identifiers, the study reports. TCRdb passed the PCR reads through MiXCR, listing each CDR3 protein once. The table has some 300,000 distinct CDR3 sequences, approximately 7.3% seen once. The receptor comes from a female patient between 2 and 10 years old who had a stem cell transplant for Fanconi anemia, so the T cells may come from the graft donor. The chain joins TRBV12-3 or TRBV12-4 to TRBJ1-1; D perhaps matches TRBD1 (6 bases). The sequenced sample was peripheral blood, obtained 360 days after TCRalphabeta/CD19-depleted stem cell transplant. DNA for the CDR3: TGTGCCAGCAGTTTAAGGCTGGGGGGGCCTTCGAACACTGAAGCTTTCTTT. It encodes CASSLRLGGPSNTEAFF.